This T cell receptor (beta chain) is from a study of technical replicates of blood from a handful of donors. V lost 2 bases to trimming and J lost 1 base, with 8 bases between them. CDR3 length: 14 residues. Germline V gives CDR1 MGHDK, CDR2 SYGVNS. Produced via immunoSEQ multiplex PCR; TCRdb's table is partial and in-frame only. The sample has 65,000 to 90,000 clones; roughly 90% are singletons. In its sample, this clone was seen many times. The TCR originated in a human donor in good health. Some clones in this sample may be carry-over from other donors' samples. The sequencing sample was made of PBMCs. The chain combines TRBV25-1 with TRBJ1-1; D is ambiguous. CDR3 DNA: TGTGCCAGCAGTGAAGGGCACGAGAACACTGAAGCTTTCTTT. As protein: CASSEGHENTEAFF.